This T cell receptor beta chain was recovered during a study of radiation and T cells in renal cell carcinoma. Looking at the study overall: Nephrectomy followed 15 Gy stereotactic body radiation by 4 weeks.

Time point denoted: baseline pretreatment blood. Treatment indicated: 15 Gy SBRT to primary tumor, nephrectomy 4 weeks later. Blood was sampled at baseline, 2 weeks and 4 weeks after SBRT. The germline V gene encodes CDR1 MGHRA and CDR2 YSYEKL. Trimming cost V 0 bases and J 7 bases, with 13 bases left between them. The CDR3 is made up of 16 amino acids. This clone was counted ten times or more. Sequencing used immunoSEQ multiplex PCR; TCRdb keeps in-frame clones, though not all of them. The repertoire holds 110,000 to 150,000 clones, with about 88% as singletons. This receptor was taken from a woman in her 50s with renal cell carcinoma. This chain links TRBV4-1 with TRBJ1-6; possibly TRBD1 for D (5 bases). The sample in question was blood, obtained from a patient whose treatment included radiotherapy and nephrectomy. CDR3 residues: CASSQELQAGNSPLHF. The CDR3 nucleotides are TGCGCCAGCAGCCAAGAATTACAGGCCGGGAATTCACCCCTCCACTTT.